This passage covers 19 T cell receptor beta chains from one sample sequenced in a study of monozygotic twins with inflammatory bowel disease. TCRdb reprocessed the 5' RACE reads and stores each CDR3 protein as one record, lacking DNA. The sample's table shows approximately 400,000 distinct CDR3 sequences. Sequencing input: blood. The receptors here all came from a human donor with ulcerative colitis or Crohn's disease, or a healthy co-twin of an affected twin (not recorded which).

The chain joins TRBV28 to TRBJ2-4; the D gene TCRdb calls, TRBD2, cannot be checked with no DNA. This CDR3 has 13 residues. CDR1 is MDHEN, CDR2 SYDVKM, per germline. The CDR3 here is CARNTGTYLSRYF. The whole variable domain, remainder taken from reference TRBV28 and TRBJ2-4, is DVKVTQSSRYLVKRTGEKVFLECVQDMDHENMFWYRQDPGLGLRLIYFSYDVKMKEKGDIPEGYSVSREKKERFSLILESASTNQTSMYLCARNTGTYLSRYFGAGTRLSVL.

V and J are TRBV7-3 and TRBJ2-7; TCRdb selects TRBD2, and the lack of DNA leaves this call unchecked. The germline CDR1 and CDR2 sequences are SGHTA and FQGTGA. The CDR3 consists of 14 residues. The CDR3 sequence is CASSLDSGPYEQYF.

This rearrangement joins TRBV19 to TRBJ2-6; the D call from TCRdb, TRBD2, cannot be confirmed without DNA. The CDR3 sequence is 14 residues long. Germline values: CDR1 LNHDA, CDR2 SQIVND (reference sequence). The CDR3 region is CASKAQTGANVLTF.

This rearrangement joins TRBV5-1 to TRBJ2-2. The CDR3 length is 14 residues. Per germline, CDR1 SGHRS and CDR2 YFSETQ. The CDR3 is CASSPQPGAGELFF.

This chain joins TRBV4-2 and TRBJ1-3; TCRdb indicates TRBD1, and absent DNA this call remains unverified. The CDR3 has 19 residues. Germline V lookup: CDR1 LGHNA, CDR2 YNFKEQ. The CDR3 sequence is CASSQDRRPDRHSGNTIYF.

This chain uses TRBV6-6 with TRBJ2-7. Germline CDR1 reads MNHNY; CDR2 reads SVGAGI (reference sequence). CDR3 length: 12 residues. The CDR3 reads CASSELTYEQYF.

This sequence joins TRBV27 and TRBJ2-3; TCRdb indicates TRBD1, and absent DNA this call remains unverified. This CDR3 region has 14 residues. The germline gives CDR1 MNHEY, CDR2 SMNVEV (reference sequence). This chain's CDR3 is CASSYGGNTDTQYF.

V and J are TRBV4-3 and TRBJ2-1. Germline V CDR1 and CDR2: LGHNA, YSLEER. There are 16 residues in the CDR3. CDR3 sequence reads: CASSQDIRAGYNEQFF.

This chain's CDR3 is CATSGRARDTEAFF. The chain combines TRBV10-3 with TRBJ1-1; TCRdb's assignment of TRBD1 cannot be checked, as there is no DNA. This CDR3 spans 14 amino acids. Germline CDR1 and CDR2: ENHRY and SYGVKD.

V is TRBV29-1 and J is TRBJ1-1. The CDR3 is made up of 12 amino acids. Germline CDR1 is SQVTM and CDR2 is ANQGSEA. The CDR3 region is CSVGSSVTEAFF.

V usage is TRBV10-3 and J usage is TRBJ1-1. The CDR3 sequence is 13 residues long. Germline V gives CDR1 ENHRY, CDR2 SYGVKD. The CDR3: CAIRDGMNTEAFF.

V usage is TRBV20-1 and J usage is TRBJ1-6. CDR3 length: 17 residues. Looked up from germline, CDR1 is DFQATT and CDR2 is SNEGSKA (reference sequence). The CDR3: CSARDGIPQSPNSPLHF.

This chain uses TRBV6-5 with TRBJ2-4; with no DNA, the TCRdb D assignment of TRBD1 cannot be verified. This CDR3 is built from 14 residues. CDR1 and CDR2 from the germline V gene are MNHEY and SVGAGI. CDR3 sequence reads: CASTYPGSGNIQYF.

V gene TRBV11-2 combines with J gene TRBJ2-5. The CDR3 has 17 amino acids. CDR1 is SGHAT and CDR2 is FQNNGV in the germline V gene. CDR3 protein: CASSMNLGRSYQVTQYF.

The rearrangement joins TRBV10-1 to TRBJ1-1; TCRdb's D call of TRBD1 is untestable without DNA. The CDR3 sequence is 17 residues long. Germline V gene sequence: CDR1 WNHNN, CDR2 SYGVQD (reference sequence). CDR3 in amino acids: CASSHTRGGGVNTEAFF.

The rearrangement uses TRBV12-3 or TRBV12-4 and TRBJ2-7; TCRdb lists TRBD2, though no DNA is available to test this call. The CDR3 covers 17 residues. This CDR3 reads CASSGPSGHGHSYEQYF.

This chain connects TRBV7-9 to TRBJ1-2; the D gene TCRdb calls, TRBD1, cannot be checked with no DNA. CDR3 length equals 16 residues. Germline CDR1 and CDR2: SEHNR and FQNEAQ (reference sequence). This CDR3 is CASSQTGESFNYGYTF. Full variable domain (missing parts from reference TRBV7-9 and TRBJ1-2): DTGVSQNPRHKITKRGQNVTFRCDPISEHNRLYWYRQTLGQGPEFLTYFQNEAQLEKSRLLSDRFSAERPKGSFSTLEIQRTEQGDSAMYLCASSQTGESFNYGYTFGSGTRLTVV.

The chain uses TRBV5-6 and TRBJ2-3; no DNA is available, so the TRBD1 call from TCRdb remains unchecked. Germline V lookup: CDR1 SGHDT, CDR2 YYEEEE. The CDR3 spans 15 residues. CDR3 residues: CASSLGLPRGDTQYF.

The chain carries TRBV9 and TRBJ2-1; TCRdb designates TRBD2, a call that cannot be tested without DNA. Germline-derived CDR1 and CDR2 are SGDLS and YYNGEE. The CDR3 is made up of 14 amino acids. The CDR3 is CASSSGLEGNEQFF.